The clone carrying this T cell receptor (beta chain) was observed a few times. Antigen specificity is unknown. The entry originates in a study of shared clonotypes between healthy human individuals. At the level of the study: Used for every donor were three CD4 naive, three CD4 memory, two CD8 naive and one CD8 memory plate. Points from the study as a whole: Only blood was sampled; tissue repertoires likely differ. Limitation of the genetic and exposure-history diversity represented came from the few donors.

The CDR3 spans 13 residues. Germline CDR1 and CDR2: SGHDT and YYEEEE. Germline trimming cut 7 bases from V and 1 base from J; bases unmatched to any gene: 4. Sequencing was performed with immunoSEQ multiplex PCR; in TCRdb, only in-frame clones are kept and a portion is missing. This sample has a few million clones; about 90% occur once, and the top ten carry around 0.38%. The sequence was obtained from a man younger than 35 in good health. Some clones in this sample may be carry-over from other donors' samples. Sequences were obtained from naive CD4+ T cells from PBMCs. Subset specified: CD45RA+ positively selected. The chain employs TRBV5-6 and TRBJ1-1; 7 bases are a match to TRBD1. The CDR3 region has the DNA TGTGCCAGCCGGGACAGATGGAACACTGAAGCTTTCTTT. It codes for CASRDRWNTEAFF.